This TCR beta chain was obtained from a study of T-cell memory formation after mild COVID-19. Study details: The two donors had largely donor-specific TCR clusters.

TCRdb re-analysed the 5' RACE reads in MiXCR, keeping a single row per CDR3 protein. This sample carries approximately 390,000 distinct CDR3 sequences, roughly 15% of them seen once, and the ten largest clones take 20% to 25%. The CDR3 is 15 amino acids. V lost 0 bases to trimming and J lost 4 bases; unmatched junction nucleotides: 6. Germline CDR1 is SGHRS and CDR2 is YFSETQ. This sequence joins TRBV5-1 and TRBJ2-5; 7 positions agree with TRBD2. Sequencing was carried out using PBMCs or a T cell subset sorted from them (not recorded which). The TCR was taken from a man aged 18 to 29 who had mild COVID-19 (a few samples of this study predate the infection). Cell type and time point are not known. CDR3 residues: CASSLVGGGVETQYF. The CDR3 coding sequence is TGCGCCAGCAGCTTGGTCGGCGGGGGAGTAGAGACCCAGTACTTC.